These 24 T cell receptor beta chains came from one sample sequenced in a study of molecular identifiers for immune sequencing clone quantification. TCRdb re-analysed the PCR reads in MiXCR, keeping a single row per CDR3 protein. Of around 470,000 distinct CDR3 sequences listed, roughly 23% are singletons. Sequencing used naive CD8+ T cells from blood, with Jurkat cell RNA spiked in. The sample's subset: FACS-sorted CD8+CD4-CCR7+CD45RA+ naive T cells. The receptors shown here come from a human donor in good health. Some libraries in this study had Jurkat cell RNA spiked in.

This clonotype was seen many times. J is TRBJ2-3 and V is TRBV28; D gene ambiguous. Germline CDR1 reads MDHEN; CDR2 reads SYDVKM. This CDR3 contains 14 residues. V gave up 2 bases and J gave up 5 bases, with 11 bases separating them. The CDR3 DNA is TGTGCCAGCAGTTTAAACTACGGCGAAGATACGCAGTATTTT. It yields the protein CASSLNYGEDTQYF.

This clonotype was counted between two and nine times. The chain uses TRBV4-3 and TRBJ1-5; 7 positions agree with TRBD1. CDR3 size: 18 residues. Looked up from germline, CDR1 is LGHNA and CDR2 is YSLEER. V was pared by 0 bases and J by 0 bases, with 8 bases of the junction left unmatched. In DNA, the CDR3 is TGCGCCAGCAGCCAAGACCCTCCCGGACAGGTTAGCAATCAGCCCCAGCATTTT. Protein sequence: CASSQDPPGQVSNQPQHF.

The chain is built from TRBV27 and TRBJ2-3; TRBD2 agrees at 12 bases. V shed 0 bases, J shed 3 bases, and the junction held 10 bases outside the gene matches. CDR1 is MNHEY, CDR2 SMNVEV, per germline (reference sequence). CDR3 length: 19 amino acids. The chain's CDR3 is CASSLSKSSGRAGTDTQYF. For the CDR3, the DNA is TGTGCCAGCAGTTTATCGAAGTCTAGCGGGAGGGCCGGGACAGATACGCAGTATTTT.

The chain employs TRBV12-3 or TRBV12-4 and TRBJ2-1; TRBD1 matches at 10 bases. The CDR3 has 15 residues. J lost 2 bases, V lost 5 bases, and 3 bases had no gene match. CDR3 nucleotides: TGTGCCAGCAGTCCAGACAGGGGGCCCTACAATGAGCAGTTCTTC. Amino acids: CASSPDRGPYNEQFF.

The CDR3 sequence is CASSYSTGSYTEAFF. CDR3 coding DNA: TGTGCCAGCAGTTACTCGACAGGGTCGTACACTGAAGCTTTCTTT. The rearrangement links TRBV27 to TRBJ1-1; the match to TRBD1 covers 7 bases. CDR1 is MNHEY, CDR2 SMNVEV, per germline (reference sequence). The CDR3 length is 15 residues. V lost 4 bases and J lost 3; bases outside the gene matches: 8.

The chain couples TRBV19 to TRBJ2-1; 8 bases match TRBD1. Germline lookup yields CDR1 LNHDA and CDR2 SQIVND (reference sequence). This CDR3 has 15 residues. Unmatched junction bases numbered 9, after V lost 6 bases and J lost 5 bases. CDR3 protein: CASSVFGTGNNEQFF. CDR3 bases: TGTGCCAGTAGCGTGTTCGGGACAGGTAACAATGAGCAGTTCTTC.

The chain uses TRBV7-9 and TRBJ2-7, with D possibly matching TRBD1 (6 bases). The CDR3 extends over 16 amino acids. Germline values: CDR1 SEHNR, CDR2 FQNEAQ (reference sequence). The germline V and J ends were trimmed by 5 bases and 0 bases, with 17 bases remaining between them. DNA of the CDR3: TGTGCCAGCAGCCCTGGGCGGGTGGACAGCTCCTACGAGCAGTACTTC. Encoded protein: CASSPGRVDSSYEQYF.

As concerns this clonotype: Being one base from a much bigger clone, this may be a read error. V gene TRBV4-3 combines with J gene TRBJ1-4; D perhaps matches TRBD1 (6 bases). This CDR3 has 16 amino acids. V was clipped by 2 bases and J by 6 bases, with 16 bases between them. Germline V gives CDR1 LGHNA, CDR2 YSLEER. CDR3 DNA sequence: TGCGCCAGCAGCCAAAATCAGGGGAACACAGATGAAAAACTGTTTTTT. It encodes CASSQNQGNTDEKLFF.

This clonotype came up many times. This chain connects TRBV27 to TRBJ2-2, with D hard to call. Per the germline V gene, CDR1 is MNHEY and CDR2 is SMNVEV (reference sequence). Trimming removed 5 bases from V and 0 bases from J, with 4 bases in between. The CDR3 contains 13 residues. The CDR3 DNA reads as TGTGCCAGCAGTCACCCGAACACCGGGGAGCTGTTTTTT. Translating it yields CASSHPNTGELFF.

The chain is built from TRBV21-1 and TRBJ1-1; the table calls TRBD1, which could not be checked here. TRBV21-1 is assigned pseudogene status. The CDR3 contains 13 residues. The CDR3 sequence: CASNFIRGAEAFF. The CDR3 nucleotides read TGTGCCAGCAACTTCATCCGAGGGGCTGAAGCTTTCTTT.

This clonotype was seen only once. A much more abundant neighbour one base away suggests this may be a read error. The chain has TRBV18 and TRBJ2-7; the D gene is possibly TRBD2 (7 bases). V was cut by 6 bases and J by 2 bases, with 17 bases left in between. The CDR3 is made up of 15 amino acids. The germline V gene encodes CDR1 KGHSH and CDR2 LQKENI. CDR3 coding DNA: TGTGCCAGCTCCACAACAGGGAGGGGCGCCTACGAGCAGTACTTC. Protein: CASSTTGRGAYEQYF.

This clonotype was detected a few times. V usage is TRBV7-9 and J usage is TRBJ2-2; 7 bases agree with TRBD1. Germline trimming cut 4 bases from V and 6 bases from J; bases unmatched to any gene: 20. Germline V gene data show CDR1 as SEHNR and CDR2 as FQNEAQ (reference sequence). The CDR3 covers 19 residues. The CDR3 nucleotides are TGTGCCAGCAGCTCGCTCGAGTTCGCTGGACAGGACACACCCGGGGAGCTGTTTTTT. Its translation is CASSSLEFAGQDTPGELFF. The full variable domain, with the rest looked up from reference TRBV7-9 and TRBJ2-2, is DTGVSQNPRHKITKRGQNVTFRCDPISEHNRLYWYRQTLGQGPEFLTYFQNEAQLEKSRLLSDRFSAERPKGSFSTLEIQRTEQGDSAMYLCASSSLEFAGQDTPGELFFGEGSRLTVL.

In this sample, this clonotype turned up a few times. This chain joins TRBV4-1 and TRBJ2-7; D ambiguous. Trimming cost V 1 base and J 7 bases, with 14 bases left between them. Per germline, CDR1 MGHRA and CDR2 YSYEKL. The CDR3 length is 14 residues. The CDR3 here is CASSQADPPWEQYF. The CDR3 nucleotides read TGCGCCAGCAGCCAAGCCGACCCCCCTTGGGAGCAGTACTTC.

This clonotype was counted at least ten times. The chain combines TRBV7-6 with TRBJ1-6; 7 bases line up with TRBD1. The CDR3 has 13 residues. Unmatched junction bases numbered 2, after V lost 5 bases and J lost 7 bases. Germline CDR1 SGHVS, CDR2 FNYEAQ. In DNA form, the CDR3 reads TGTGCCAGCAGCCCGGACAGGAATTCACCCCTCCACTTT. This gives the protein CASSPDRNSPLHF.

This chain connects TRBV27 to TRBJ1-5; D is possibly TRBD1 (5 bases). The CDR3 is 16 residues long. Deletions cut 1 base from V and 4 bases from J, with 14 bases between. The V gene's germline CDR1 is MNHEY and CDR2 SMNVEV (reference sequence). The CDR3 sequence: CASSLLGGEGNQPQHF. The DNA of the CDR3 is TGTGCCAGCAGTTTATTGGGCGGGGAGGGGAATCAGCCCCAGCATTTT.

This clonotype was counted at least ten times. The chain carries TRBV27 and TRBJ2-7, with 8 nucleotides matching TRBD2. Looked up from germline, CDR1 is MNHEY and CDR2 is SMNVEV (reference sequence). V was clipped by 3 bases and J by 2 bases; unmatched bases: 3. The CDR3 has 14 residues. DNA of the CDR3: TGTGCCAGCAGTTTGCTAGCGGGCACCTACGAGCAGTACTTC. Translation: CASSLLAGTYEQYF.

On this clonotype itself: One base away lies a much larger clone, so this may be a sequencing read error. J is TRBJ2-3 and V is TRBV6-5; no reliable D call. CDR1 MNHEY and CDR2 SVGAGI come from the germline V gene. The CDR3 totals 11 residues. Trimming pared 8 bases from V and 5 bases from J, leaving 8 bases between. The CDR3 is CASGTIDTQYF. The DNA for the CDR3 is TGTGCCAGCGGTACAATAGATACGCAGTATTTT.

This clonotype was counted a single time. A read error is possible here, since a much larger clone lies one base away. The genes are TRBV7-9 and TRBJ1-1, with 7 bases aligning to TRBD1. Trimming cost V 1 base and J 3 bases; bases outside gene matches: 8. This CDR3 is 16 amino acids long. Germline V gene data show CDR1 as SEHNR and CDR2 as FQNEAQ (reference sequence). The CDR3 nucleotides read TGTGCCAGCAGCTTAGGGGAGGGGGCCATGGACACTGAAGCTTTCTTT. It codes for CASSLGEGAMDTEAFF.

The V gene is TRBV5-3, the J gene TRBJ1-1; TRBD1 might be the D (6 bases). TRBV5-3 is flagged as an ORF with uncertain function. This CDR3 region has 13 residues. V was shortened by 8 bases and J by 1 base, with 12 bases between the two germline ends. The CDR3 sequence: CASHDRSNTEAFF. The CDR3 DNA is TGTGCCAGCCACGACAGGTCGAACACTGAAGCTTTCTTT.

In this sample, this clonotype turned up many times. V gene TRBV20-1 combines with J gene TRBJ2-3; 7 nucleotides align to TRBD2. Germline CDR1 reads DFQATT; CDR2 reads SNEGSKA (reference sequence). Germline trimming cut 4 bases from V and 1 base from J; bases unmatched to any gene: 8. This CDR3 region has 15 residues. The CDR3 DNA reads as TGCAGTGCTACATACCTAGCGGTACGCACAGATACGCAGTATTTT. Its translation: CSATYLAVRTDTQYF.

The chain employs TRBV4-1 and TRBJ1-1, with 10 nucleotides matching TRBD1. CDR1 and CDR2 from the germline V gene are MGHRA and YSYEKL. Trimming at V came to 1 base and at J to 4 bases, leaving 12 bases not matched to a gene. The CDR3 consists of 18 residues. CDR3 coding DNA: TGCGCCAGCAGCCAAGCCTCCGGGACAGGGGATGAGGGCACTGAAGCTTTCTTT. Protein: CASSQASGTGDEGTEAFF.

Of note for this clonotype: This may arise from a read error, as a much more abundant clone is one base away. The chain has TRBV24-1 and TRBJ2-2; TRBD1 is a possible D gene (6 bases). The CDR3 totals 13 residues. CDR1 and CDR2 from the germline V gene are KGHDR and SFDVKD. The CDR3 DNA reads TGTGCCACCAGGGACAGCCCTACCGGGGAGCTGTCTTTT. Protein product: CATRDSPTGELSF.

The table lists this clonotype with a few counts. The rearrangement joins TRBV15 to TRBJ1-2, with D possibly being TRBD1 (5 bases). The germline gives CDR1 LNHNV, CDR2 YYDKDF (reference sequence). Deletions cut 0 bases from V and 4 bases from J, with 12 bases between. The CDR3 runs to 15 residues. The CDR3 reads CATSRDFQGAYGYTF. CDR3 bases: TGTGCCACCAGCAGAGATTTCCAGGGCGCCTATGGCTACACCTTC.

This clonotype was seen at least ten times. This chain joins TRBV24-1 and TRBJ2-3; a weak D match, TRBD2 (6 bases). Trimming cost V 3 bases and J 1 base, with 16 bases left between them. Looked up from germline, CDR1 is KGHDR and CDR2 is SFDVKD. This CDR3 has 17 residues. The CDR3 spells CATSDPGTQSGTDTQYF. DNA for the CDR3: TGTGCCACCAGTGATCCAGGGACTCAAAGCGGCACAGATACGCAGTATTTT.